This passage covers 28 T cell receptor beta chains from one sample sequenced in a study of blood T cell repertoires in COVID-19. Sequenced by immunoSEQ multiplex PCR; TCRdb stores in-frame clones only, minus some. Of 200,000 to 250,000 clones in the sample, approximately 90% were seen once. The sample taken for sequencing was peripheral blood. These receptors all stem from a middle-aged woman who had recovered from COVID-19.

V and J are TRBV12-3 or TRBV12-4 and TRBJ1-5; TRBD1 aligns across 9 bases. V lost 6 bases and J lost 10; bases outside the gene matches: 7. The CDR3 totals 13 residues. The DNA of the CDR3 is TGTGCCAGCAGCCAAGGACAGGGGAGACCCCAGCATTTT. Its translation: CASSQGQGRPQHF.

This clone was detected only a few times. The chain's CDR3 is CASRAGTSGYEQYF. The CDR3 DNA reads TGTGCCAGCAGGGCCGGGACTAGCGGCTACGAGCAGTACTTC. J is TRBJ2-7 and V is TRBV7-6, with 11 bases aligning to TRBD2. The length of the CDR3 is 14 residues. Trimming at V came to 6 bases and at J to 3 bases, leaving 4 bases not matched to a gene. Germline V gene data show CDR1 as SGHVS and CDR2 as FNYEAQ.

This clone was observed once. The V call is TRBV15, the J call TRBJ2-2, with 7 positions matching TRBD2. In germline, CDR1 is LNHNV, CDR2 YYDKDF (reference sequence). The CDR3 consists of 19 residues. The V gene end was trimmed by 0 bases and the J gene end by 5 bases; junction bases not matched to a gene: 15. Written as DNA, the CDR3 is TGTGCCACCAGCAGAGATCAATCCAGCGGGGTGGTAAGAACCGGGGAGCTGTTTTTT. This translates into CATSRDQSSGVVRTGELFF.

The J gene is TRBJ1-2, the V gene TRBV6-2 or TRBV6-3, with 7 bases matching TRBD1. V was clipped by 6 bases and J by 4 bases; unmatched bases: 14. Germline assignment: CDR1 MNHEY and CDR2 SVGEGT. This CDR3 region has 16 residues. CDR3 residues: CASSPPRDSPGYGYTF. Here the CDR3 DNA reads TGTGCCAGCAGCCCCCCTAGGGACAGCCCTGGCTATGGCTACACCTTC.

The chain links TRBV12-3 or TRBV12-4 to TRBJ1-1; 10 bases line up with TRBD1. The CDR3 spans 13 residues. V shed 6 bases, J shed 5 bases, and the junction held 3 bases outside the gene matches. The CDR3 bases are TGTGCCAGCAGGACAGGGGGCTTGACTGAAGCTTTCTTT. This sequence encodes CASRTGGLTEAFF.

The V call is TRBV9, the J call TRBJ1-6; D unclear. The CDR3 loop spans 15 amino acids. Germline lookup yields CDR1 SGDLS and CDR2 YYNGEE. V shed 0 bases and J shed 6 bases, with 10 bases lying between them. The CDR3 loop is CASSVVGELNSPLHF. Written as DNA, the CDR3 is TGTGCCAGCAGCGTAGTGGGCGAACTTAATTCACCCCTCCACTTT.

This sequence joins TRBV28 and TRBJ1-4, with 8 bases lining up with TRBD1. CDR1 is MDHEN and CDR2 is SYDVKM in the germline V gene. The CDR3 spans 17 residues. V dropped 5 bases and J dropped 5; count of bases not matched to a gene: 13. The CDR3 nucleotides read TGTGCCAGCAGTCCAGGACAGGGCATTCTCCAGAATGAAAAACTGTTTTTT. Translation: CASSPGQGILQNEKLFF.

This chain uses TRBV9 with TRBJ2-6; unclear D gene. V gave up 0 bases and J gave up 3 bases, with 10 bases separating them. Per germline, CDR1 SGDLS and CDR2 YYNGEE. This CDR3 spans 16 amino acids. The CDR3 nucleotides are TGTGCCAGCAGCGTAGATCGCCGAGTTGGGGCCAACGTCCTGACTTTC. This translates into CASSVDRRVGANVLTF. Filled out from reference TRBV9 and TRBJ2-6, the complete variable domain reads DSGVTQTPKHLITATGQRVTLRCSPRSGDLSVYWYQQSLDQGLQFLIQYYNGEERAKGNILERFSAQQFPDLHSELNLSSLELGDSALYFCASSVDRRVGANVLTFGAGSRLTVL.

The table lists this clone with a count of one. The chain couples TRBV7-2 to TRBJ2-7; 10 nucleotides match TRBD2. The V segment lost 4 bases and the J segment 0 bases; nucleotides outside the gene matches: 9. This CDR3 contains 17 residues. The germline gives CDR1 SGHTA, CDR2 FQGNSA. This chain's CDR3 is CASSSASGGQSSYEQYF. The CDR3 bases are TGTGCCAGCAGCTCAGCTAGCGGGGGCCAGAGCTCCTACGAGCAGTACTTC.

The genes are TRBV5-1 and TRBJ2-2; D is perhaps TRBD1 (6 bases). V was shortened by 0 bases and J by 5 bases, with 14 bases between the two germline ends. CDR3 length: 16 residues. Per germline, CDR1 SGHRS and CDR2 YFSETQ. CDR3 region: CASSLEAGTRTGELFF. The CDR3 DNA follows: TGCGCCAGCAGCTTGGAAGCCGGGACAAGGACCGGGGAGCTGTTTTTT. The variable domain in full, completed from reference TRBV5-1 and TRBJ2-2, reads KAGVTQTPRYLIKTRGQQVTLSCSPISGHRSVSWYQQTPGQGLQFLFEYFSETQRNKGNFPGRFSGRQFSNSRSEMNVSTLELGDSALYLCASSLEAGTRTGELFFGEGSRLTVL.

The chain carries TRBV9 and TRBJ2-5; 10 bases map to TRBD1. The junction had 11 bases not matched to a gene; V was cut back by 4 bases and J by 5 bases. This CDR3 comprises 16 residues. Germline V gene sequence: CDR1 SGDLS, CDR2 YYNGEE. Written as DNA, the CDR3 is TGTGCCAGCAGCCCTCGATCCTGGACAGGGGGGGAGACCCAGTACTTC. Protein: CASSPRSWTGGETQYF.

The chain combines TRBV30 with TRBJ2-1, with D unclear. Trimming removed 5 bases at V and 0 bases at J, with 11 bases between. This CDR3 is 14 amino acids long. Germline CDR1 GTSNPN, CDR2 SVGIG (reference sequence). The CDR3 DNA is TGTGCCTGGGATAGTATGTACTCCTACAATGAGCAGTTCTTC. Its translation: CAWDSMYSYNEQFF.

The chain links TRBV6-5 to TRBJ1-5; D unclear. Trimming left V 2 bases short and J 11 bases short, with 10 bases between. The germline CDR1 and CDR2 sequences are MNHEY and SVGAGI. The CDR3 covers 12 residues. The CDR3 nucleotides read TGTGCCAGCAGTTACCGAGGGAAGACCCAGCATTTT. Encoded protein: CASSYRGKTQHF.

The chain combines TRBV6-2 or TRBV6-3 with TRBJ2-5, with D possibly TRBD1 on 5 matching bases. Germline V lookup: CDR1 MNHEY, CDR2 SVGEGT. The V end lost 0 bases, the J end lost 3 bases, and 11 bases lay between the germline ends. The CDR3 runs to 15 residues. The CDR3 is CASSYSTTAKETQYF. DNA for the CDR3: TGTGCCAGCAGTTACTCAACGACAGCTAAAGAGACCCAGTACTTC.

The rearrangement joins TRBV29-1 to TRBJ2-6; possibly TRBD1 for D (5 bases). This CDR3 is built from 15 residues. V shed 1 base and J shed 4 bases, with 11 bases lying between them. Germline loops: CDR1 SQVTM, CDR2 ANQGSEA. CDR3 coding DNA: TGCAGCGTTGAAGCAGGGCCTCACGGGGCCAACGTCCTGACTTTC. Translating it yields CSVEAGPHGANVLTF. Complete variable domain (other parts from reference TRBV29-1 and TRBJ2-6): SAVISQKPSRDICQRGTSLTIQCQVDSQVTMMFWYRQQPGQSLTLIATANQGSEATYESGFVIDKFPISRPNLTFSTLTVSNMSPEDSSIYLCSVEAGPHGANVLTFGAGSRLTVL.

Only a few counts were recorded for this clone. The chain couples TRBV15 to TRBJ1-2; D may be TRBD1 (5 bases). CDR1 and CDR2 from the germline V gene are LNHNV and YYDKDF (reference sequence). Deletions cut 0 bases from V and 4 bases from J, with 15 bases between. The CDR3 has 16 residues. The CDR3 DNA reads TGTGCCACCAGCAGAGATTACCAGGGCAATATCTATGGCTACACCTTC. Its translation: CATSRDYQGNIYGYTF.

The gene calls are TRBV19 and TRBJ2-1, with 11 bases fitting TRBD2. The CDR3 spans 15 residues. The V gene end was trimmed by 5 bases and the J gene end by 7 bases; junction bases not matched to a gene: 7. Per the germline V gene, CDR1 is LNHDA and CDR2 is SQIVND (reference sequence). This CDR3 reads CASSPPTSGTNEQFF. The CDR3 DNA reads TGTGCCAGTAGTCCCCCGACTAGCGGGACAAATGAGCAGTTCTTC.

The chain combines TRBV9 with TRBJ1-3; 7 bases fit TRBD1. The CDR3 spans 15 residues. In germline, CDR1 is SGDLS, CDR2 YYNGEE. Unmatched junction bases numbered 1, after V lost 0 bases and J lost 1 base. The CDR3 DNA follows: TGTGCCAGCAGCGTAGAGGGGGCGTCTGGAAACACCATATATTTT. Translated, it gives CASSVEGASGNTIYF. Using reference TRBV9 and TRBJ1-3 for the parts outside the CDR3, the full variable domain is DSGVTQTPKHLITATGQRVTLRCSPRSGDLSVYWYQQSLDQGLQFLIQYYNGEERAKGNILERFSAQQFPDLHSELNLSSLELGDSALYFCASSVEGASGNTIYFGEGSWLTVV.

The gene calls are TRBV24-1 and TRBJ1-2; no firm D call. V was cut by 2 bases and J by 4 bases, with 10 bases left in between. Germline-derived CDR1 and CDR2 are KGHDR and SFDVKD. This CDR3 has 14 amino acids. CDR3 loop: CATSDSRETYGYTF. The CDR3 nucleotides read TGTGCCACCAGTGATTCGCGGGAAACCTATGGCTACACCTTC.

This clone was observed once. The chain links TRBV10-3 to TRBJ2-3; weak D call: TRBD2 (5 bases). The germline gives CDR1 ENHRY, CDR2 SYGVKD. The CDR3 runs to 16 residues. V was trimmed by 3 bases and J by 1 base, leaving 14 bases between them. The CDR3 loop reads CAISEGILRGTDTQYF. As DNA, the CDR3 is TGTGCCATCAGTGAAGGGATTTTGAGGGGCACAGATACGCAGTATTTT.

The chain has TRBV15 and TRBJ2-5, with 12 nucleotides matching TRBD2. Unmatched junction bases numbered 4, after V lost 1 base and J lost 1 base. CDR1 LNHNV and CDR2 YYDKDF come from the germline V gene (reference sequence). The CDR3 is made up of 17 amino acids. The CDR3 protein is CATSRGRTSGVQETQYF. DNA for the CDR3: TGTGCCACCAGCAGAGGCAGGACTAGCGGGGTCCAAGAGACCCAGTACTTC. The complete variable domain, with remaining parts taken from reference TRBV15 and TRBJ2-5, reads DAMVIQNPRYQVTQFGKPVTLSCSQTLNHNVMYWYQQKSSQAPKLLFHYYDKDFNNEADTPDNFQSRRPNTSFCFLDIRSPGLGDTAMYLCATSRGRTSGVQETQYFGPGTRLLVL.

This chain uses TRBV4-3 with TRBJ2-6; 10 bases are a match to TRBD1. CDR3 length: 15 residues. Germline CDR1 is LGHNA and CDR2 is YSLEER. After removal of 3 bases from V and 4 bases from J, the junction contained 0 bases not matched to a gene. CDR3 DNA sequence: TGCGCCAGCAGCCAGGGACAGGGGGGGGCCAACGTCCTGACTTTC. Its translation is CASSQGQGGANVLTF.

V gene TRBV12-5 combines with J gene TRBJ2-2; 12 bases align to TRBD1. V trimming: 5 bases; J trimming: 6 bases; junction bases outside the gene matches: 4. Looked up from germline, CDR1 is LGHNT and CDR2 is FRNRAP. The CDR3 has 15 residues. CDR3 residues: CASGPGQGASGELFF. CDR3 nucleotide sequence: TGTGCTAGTGGTCCGGGACAGGGGGCCTCCGGGGAGCTGTTTTTT.

The chain uses TRBV28 and TRBJ1-3, with 7 bases matching TRBD1. From germline, CDR1 is MDHEN and CDR2 SYDVKM. The length of the CDR3 is 16 residues. Losses at the gene ends were 3 bases for V and 3 bases for J; bases not matched to a gene: 8. The CDR3 DNA reads TGTGCCAGCAGTTTTCCCGGGACAGCGTTTGGAAACACCATATATTTT. It specifies CASSFPGTAFGNTIYF. Full variable domain (rest looked up from reference TRBV28 and TRBJ1-3): DVKVTQSSRYLVKRTGEKVFLECVQDMDHENMFWYRQDPGLGLRLIYFSYDVKMKEKGDIPEGYSVSREKKERFSLILESASTNQTSMYLCASSFPGTAFGNTIYFGEGSWLTVV.

V is TRBV7-9 and J is TRBJ2-7; 10 bases are a match to TRBD2. The germline V gene encodes CDR1 SEHNR and CDR2 FQNEAQ (reference sequence). This CDR3 is 15 amino acids long. The ends lost 5 bases at V and 5 bases at J; junction bases unmatched: 9. The CDR3 reads CASSAQLAGSNEQYF. The CDR3 DNA reads TGTGCCAGCAGCGCGCAACTAGCGGGATCCAACGAGCAGTACTTC.

This sequence joins TRBV3-1 (or the pseudogene TRBV3-2) and TRBJ2-5, with TRBD2 matching 7 bases. This CDR3 comprises 17 residues. The V and J ends lost 0 bases and 2 bases, in that order; junction bases with no gene match: 9. The germline CDR1 and CDR2 sequences are LGHDT and YNNKEL (reference sequence). The CDR3 coding sequence is TGTGCCAGCAGCCAAGATCCCTCTAGCGGAAAACAAGAGACCCAGTACTTC. This codes for CASSQDPSSGKQETQYF.

This rearrangement joins TRBV7-9 to TRBJ1-3, with a tentative D call TRBD1 (5 bases). The germline gives CDR1 SEHNR, CDR2 FQNEAQ (reference sequence). The CDR3 extends over 15 amino acids. The V and J ends lost 5 bases and 0 bases respectively, with 11 bases between them. In DNA, the CDR3 is TGTGCCAGCAGCCCCATCGGGGGCTCTGGAAACACCATATATTTT. Translated, it gives CASSPIGGSGNTIYF.

This chain connects TRBV6-2 or TRBV6-3 to TRBJ2-4, with 8 bases aligning to TRBD2. Losses at the gene ends were 2 bases for V and 1 base for J; bases not matched to a gene: 13. Germline V gene sequence: CDR1 MNHEY, CDR2 SVGEGT. This CDR3 contains 19 residues. CDR3: CASSYTLAGNLLAKNIQYF. The CDR3 DNA follows: TGTGCCAGCAGTTACACGTTAGCGGGAAACCTCCTGGCCAAAAACATTCAGTACTTC.